This T cell receptor beta chain was identified in a study of OX40 agonist ivuxolimab in advanced cancers. Study details: Patients received the agonistic anti-OX40 (CD134) antibody ivuxolimab.

Overall study findings and caveats: CD8+ T cells (on average) carried more expanded clones than CD4+ T cells.

Germline V gene data show CDR1 as MNHNY and CDR2 as SVGAGI (reference sequence). The CDR3 sequence is 12 residues long. This table comes from immunoSEQ multiplex PCR, and its TCRdb copy is limited to in-frame clones, with some not included. The data show 50,000 to 65,000 clones, 81% seen once. Blood specimens came from baseline, cycle 4 day 1, and cycle 7 day 1. In regard to this clone: The antigen remains undetermined.

The chain is built from TRBV6-6 and TRBJ1-2; D unclear. The material was CD4+ or CD8+ T cells sorted from blood, obtained in a trial of the OX40 agonist ivuxolimab. This receptor was taken from an adult with an advanced solid tumor such as melanoma, head and neck, liver or kidney cancer. Here the CDR3 DNA reads TGTGCTCACCCCCCTCCCTTCTATGGCTACACCTTC. Its protein product is CAHPPPFYGYTF.